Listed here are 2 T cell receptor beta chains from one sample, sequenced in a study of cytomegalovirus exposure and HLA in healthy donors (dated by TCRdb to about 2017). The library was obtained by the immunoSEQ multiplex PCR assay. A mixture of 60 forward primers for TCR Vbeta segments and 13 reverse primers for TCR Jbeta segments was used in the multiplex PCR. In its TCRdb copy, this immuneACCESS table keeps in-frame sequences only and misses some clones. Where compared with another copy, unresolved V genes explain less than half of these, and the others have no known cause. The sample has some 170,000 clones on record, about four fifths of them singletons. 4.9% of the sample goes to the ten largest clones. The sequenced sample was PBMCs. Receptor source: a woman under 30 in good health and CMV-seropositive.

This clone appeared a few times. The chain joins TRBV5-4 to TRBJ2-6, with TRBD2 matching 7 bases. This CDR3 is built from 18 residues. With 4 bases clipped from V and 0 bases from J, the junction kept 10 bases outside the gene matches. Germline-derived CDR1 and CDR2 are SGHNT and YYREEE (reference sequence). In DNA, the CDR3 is TGTGCCAGCAGCCTAAAGCGGGGTCTCATCTCTGGGGCCAACGTCCTGACTTTC. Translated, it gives CASSLKRGLISGANVLTF.

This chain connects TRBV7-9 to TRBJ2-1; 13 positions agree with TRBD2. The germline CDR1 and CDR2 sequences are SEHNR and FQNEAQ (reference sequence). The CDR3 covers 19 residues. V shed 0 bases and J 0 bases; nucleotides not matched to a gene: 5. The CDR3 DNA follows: TGTGCCAGCAGCTTAGCCGGACTAGCGGGGGTAAGCTCCTACAATGAGCAGTTCTTC. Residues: CASSLAGLAGVSSYNEQFF.